This TCR beta chain is drawn from a study of control samples from healthy donors and cancer patients. The CDR3 spans 14 residues. CDR1 and CDR2 from the germline V gene are GTSNPN and SVGIG (reference sequence). The ends lost 1 base at V and 7 bases at J; junction bases unmatched: 4. Assay: immunoSEQ multiplex PCR; the TCRdb copy retains only in-frame clones and omits some. The sample gives 95,000 to 150,000 clones, approximately 88% of which show up once; roughly 3.2% is in the top ten. Sequencing was performed on blood. This receptor was obtained from a middle-aged man in good health. This chain joins TRBV30 and TRBJ1-6, with TRBD1 identical over 7 bases. The CDR3 protein is CAWSDRGGNSPLHF. In nucleotides, the CDR3 is TGTGCCTGGAGTGACAGGGGCGGGAATTCACCCCTCCACTTT.